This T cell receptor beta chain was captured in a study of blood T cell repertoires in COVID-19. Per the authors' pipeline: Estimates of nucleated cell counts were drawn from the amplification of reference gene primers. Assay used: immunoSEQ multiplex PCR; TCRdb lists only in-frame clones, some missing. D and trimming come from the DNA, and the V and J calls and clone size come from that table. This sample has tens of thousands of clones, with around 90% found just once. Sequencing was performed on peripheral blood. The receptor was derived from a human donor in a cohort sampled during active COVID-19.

The CDR3 DNA reads TGTGCCAGCACCTTAGGGACACCCAATTCACCCCTCCACTTT. Its protein product is CASTLGTPNSPLHF. The chain employs TRBV27 and TRBJ1-6; TRBD1 is a possible D gene (6 bases). The CDR3 is made up of 14 amino acids. Trimming took off 7 bases at V and 7 bases at J, with 14 bases between the two ends. Per the germline V gene, CDR1 is MNHEY and CDR2 is SMNVEV (reference sequence).